This is a list of T cell receptor beta chains from one sample in a study of vaccination and CD4 T cells after COVID-19. TCRdb passed the PCR reads through MiXCR, listing each CDR3 protein once. The table has fewer than 15,000 distinct CDR3 sequences, approximately 60% seen once. Their antigen targets remain unknown. Material: CD4+ T cells from blood, cultured in vitro, obtained before SARS-CoV-2 vaccination. These receptors were obtained from a human donor who had recovered from COVID-19. The CDR3 runs from the conserved cysteine through the conserved F or W. Fields, in order: clone size, V gene, J gene, D gene, CDR3 DNA, CDR3 protein. D genes are given only for firm matches. Clone size is not always given. Where it is, it says once, few, many or a class for expanded clones.

-	TRBV20-1	TRBJ1-2	-	TGCAGTGCTAGAGACGCCTCCCGGCCCTATGGCTACACCTTC	CSARDASRPYGYTF
-	TRBV7-8	TRBJ1-2	-	TGTGCCAGCAGCTTAGTTGCAATTGGGACACCCTCCTTCTATGGCTACACCTTC	CASSLVAIGTPSFYGYTF
-	TRBV20-1	TRBJ2-1	TRBD2	TGCAGTGCTCCCGGGATGATAGCGGGGGCCGGTGAGCAGTTCTTC	CSAPGMIAGAGEQFF
-	TRBV6-2/TRBV6-3	TRBJ2-1	-	TGTGCCAGCAGCCGAAACGGGATGGACTTGTTCTTC	CASSRNGMDLFF
-	TRBV14	TRBJ1-2	TRBD1	TGTGCCAGCAGCCGGGACAGCACCTATGGCTACACCTTC	CASSRDSTYGYTF
-	TRBV7-8	TRBJ1-1	TRBD1	TGTGCCAGCACCTTTTATGTAAGGGACAGGGGCATGAACACTGAAGCTTTCTTT	CASTFYVRDRGMNTEAFF
-	TRBV6-2/TRBV6-3	TRBJ2-2	-	TGTGCCAGCACCGATAGGGGGGCTACCCTGAACACCGGGGAGCTGTTTTTT	CASTDRGATLNTGELFF
-	TRBV6-1	TRBJ1-5	-	TGTGCCAGTGGGCCCAATCAGCCCCAGCATTTT	CASGPNQPQHF
-	TRBV27	TRBJ1-1	TRBD1	TGTGCCAGCAGTTTACGGACCCCCGACAGGGAAAGGGCTGGCACTGAAGCTTTCTTT	CASSLRTPDRERAGTEAFF
-	TRBV2	TRBJ1-5	-	TGTGCCAGCAGAGAATCTGGGGGGGCTTTGCAGCCCCAGCATTTT	CASRESGGALQPQHF
few	TRBV2	TRBJ2-3	-	TGTGCCAGCAGTCCCGCAGGAGTCGGAGATACGCAGTATTTT	CASSPAGVGDTQYF
-	TRBV20-1	TRBJ1-5	-	TGCAGTGCTGGGGGAGATGTCGTGGGGCGCAATCAGCCCCAGCATTTT	CSAGGDVVGRNQPQHF
few	TRBV20-1	TRBJ1-2	-	TGCAGTGCTAGAGAAAGATCAGCCAAGGACAGCTATGGCTACACCTTC	CSARERSAKDSYGYTF
once	TRBV6-1	TRBJ1-1	TRBD1	TGTGCCAGCAGTCTAGGGGGCCGGAACACTGAAGCTTTCTTT	CASSLGGRNTEAFF
-	TRBV12-3/TRBV12-4	TRBJ2-7	TRBD2	TGTGCCAGTCGACTAGCGACCTACGAGCAGTACTTC	CASRLATYEQYF
few	TRBV7-9	TRBJ1-1	-	TGTGCCAGCAGCTTAATGAACACTGAAGCTTTCTTT	CASSLMNTEAFF